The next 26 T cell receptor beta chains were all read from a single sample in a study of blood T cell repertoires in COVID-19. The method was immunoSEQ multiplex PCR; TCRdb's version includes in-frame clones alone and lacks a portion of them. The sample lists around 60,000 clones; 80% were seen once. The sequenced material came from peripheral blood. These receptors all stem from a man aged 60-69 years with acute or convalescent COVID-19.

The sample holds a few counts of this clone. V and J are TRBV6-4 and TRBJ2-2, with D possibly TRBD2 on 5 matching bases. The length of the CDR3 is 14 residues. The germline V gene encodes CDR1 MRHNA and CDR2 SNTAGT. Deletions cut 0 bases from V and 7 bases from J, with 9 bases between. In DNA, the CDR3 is TGTGCCAGCAGTGACTCCGGGGAAAGCGGGGAGCTGTTTTTT. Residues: CASSDSGESGELFF.

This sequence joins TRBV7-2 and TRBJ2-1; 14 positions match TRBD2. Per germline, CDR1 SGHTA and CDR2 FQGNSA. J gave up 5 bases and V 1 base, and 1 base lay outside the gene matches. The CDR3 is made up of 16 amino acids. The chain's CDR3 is CASSLGLAGGHNEQFF. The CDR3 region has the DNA TGTGCCAGCAGCTTAGGACTAGCGGGGGGGCACAATGAGCAGTTCTTC. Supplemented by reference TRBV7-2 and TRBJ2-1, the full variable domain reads GAGVSQSPSNKVTEKGKDVELRCDPISGHTALYWYRQSLGQGLEFLIYFQGNSAPDKSGLPSDRFSAERTGGSVSTLTIQRTQQEDSAVYLCASSLGLAGGHNEQFFGPGTRLTVL.

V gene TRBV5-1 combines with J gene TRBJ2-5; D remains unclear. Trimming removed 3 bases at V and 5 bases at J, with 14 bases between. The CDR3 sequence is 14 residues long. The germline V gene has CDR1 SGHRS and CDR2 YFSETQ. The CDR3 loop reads CASSSATRLETQYF. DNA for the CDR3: TGCGCCAGCAGCTCTGCGACTCGTCTGGAGACCCAGTACTTC.

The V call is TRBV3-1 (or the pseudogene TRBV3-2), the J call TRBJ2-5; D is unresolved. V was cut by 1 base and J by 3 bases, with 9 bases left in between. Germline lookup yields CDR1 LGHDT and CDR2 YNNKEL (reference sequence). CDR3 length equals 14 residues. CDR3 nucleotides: TGTGCCAGCAGCCAAGGTGACTGGGAAGAGACCCAGTACTTC. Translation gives CASSQGDWEETQYF.

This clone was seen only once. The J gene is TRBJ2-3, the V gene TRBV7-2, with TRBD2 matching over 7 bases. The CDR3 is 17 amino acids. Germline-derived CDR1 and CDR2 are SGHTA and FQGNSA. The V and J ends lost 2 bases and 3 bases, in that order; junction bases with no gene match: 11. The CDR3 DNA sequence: TGTGCCAGCAGCTTACGGGCGGAAGCGGGGAGAACAGATACGCAGTATTTT. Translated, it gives CASSLRAEAGRTDTQYF.

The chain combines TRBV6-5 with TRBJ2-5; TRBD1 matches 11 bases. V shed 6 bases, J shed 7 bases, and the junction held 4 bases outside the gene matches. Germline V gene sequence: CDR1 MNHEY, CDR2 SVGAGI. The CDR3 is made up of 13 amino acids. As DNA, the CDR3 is TGTGCCAGCAGATCCGGGACAGGGGGGACCCAGTACTTC. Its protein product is CASRSGTGGTQYF.

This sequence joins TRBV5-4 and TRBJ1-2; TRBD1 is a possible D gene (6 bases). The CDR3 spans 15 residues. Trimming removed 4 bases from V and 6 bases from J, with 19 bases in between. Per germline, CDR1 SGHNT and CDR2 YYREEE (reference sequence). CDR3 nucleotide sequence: TGTGCCAGCAGCCCGTCGACCACAGGGTGGAATGGCTACACCTTC. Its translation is CASSPSTTGWNGYTF.

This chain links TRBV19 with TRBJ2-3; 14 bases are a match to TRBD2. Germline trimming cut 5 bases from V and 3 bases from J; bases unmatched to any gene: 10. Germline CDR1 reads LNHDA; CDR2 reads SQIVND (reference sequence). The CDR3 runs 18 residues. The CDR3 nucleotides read TGTGCCAGTAGTTTCGCGACTAGCGGGGGGGCTAGTACAGATACGCAGTATTTT. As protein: CASSFATSGGASTDTQYF.

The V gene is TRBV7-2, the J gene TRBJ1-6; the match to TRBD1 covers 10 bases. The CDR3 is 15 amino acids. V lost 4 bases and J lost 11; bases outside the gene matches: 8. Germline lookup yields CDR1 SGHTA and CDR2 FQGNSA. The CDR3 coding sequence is TGTGCCAGCAGCTCTTGGGGACAGGGGAATCCACCCCTCCACTTT. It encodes CASSSWGQGNPPLHF. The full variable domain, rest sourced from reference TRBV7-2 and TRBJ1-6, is GAGVSQSPSNKVTEKGKDVELRCDPISGHTALYWYRQSLGQGLEFLIYFQGNSAPDKSGLPSDRFSAERTGGSVSTLTIQRTQQEDSAVYLCASSSWGQGNPPLHFGNGTRLTVT.

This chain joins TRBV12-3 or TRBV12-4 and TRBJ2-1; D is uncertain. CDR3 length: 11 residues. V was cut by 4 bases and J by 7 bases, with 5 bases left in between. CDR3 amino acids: CASSSLNEQFF. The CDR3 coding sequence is TGTGCCAGCAGTTCACTAAATGAGCAGTTCTTC.

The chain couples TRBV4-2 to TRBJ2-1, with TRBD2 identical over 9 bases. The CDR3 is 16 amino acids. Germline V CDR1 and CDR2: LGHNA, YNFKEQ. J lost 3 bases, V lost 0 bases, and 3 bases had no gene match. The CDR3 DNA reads TGTGCCAGCAGCCAAGATGGGCGGGGGGGCTACAATGAGCAGTTCTTC. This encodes CASSQDGRGGYNEQFF.

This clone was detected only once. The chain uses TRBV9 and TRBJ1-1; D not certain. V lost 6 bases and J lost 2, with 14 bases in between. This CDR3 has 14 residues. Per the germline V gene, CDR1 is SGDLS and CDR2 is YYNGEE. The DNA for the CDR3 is TGTGCCAGCACCCCTCAGGTTGTTAACACTGAAGCTTTCTTT. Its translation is CASTPQVVNTEAFF.

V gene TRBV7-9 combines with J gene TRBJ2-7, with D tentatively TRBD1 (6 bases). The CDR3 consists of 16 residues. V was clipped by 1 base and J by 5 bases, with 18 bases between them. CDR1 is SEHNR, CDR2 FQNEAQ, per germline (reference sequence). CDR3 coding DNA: TGTGCCAGCAGCTTAGTGACAGGATTCAGTGTCCACGAGCAGTACTTC. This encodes CASSLVTGFSVHEQYF. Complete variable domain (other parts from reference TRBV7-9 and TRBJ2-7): DTGVSQNPRHKITKRGQNVTFRCDPISEHNRLYWYRQTLGQGPEFLTYFQNEAQLEKSRLLSDRFSAERPKGSFSTLEIQRTEQGDSAMYLCASSLVTGFSVHEQYFGPGTRLTVT.

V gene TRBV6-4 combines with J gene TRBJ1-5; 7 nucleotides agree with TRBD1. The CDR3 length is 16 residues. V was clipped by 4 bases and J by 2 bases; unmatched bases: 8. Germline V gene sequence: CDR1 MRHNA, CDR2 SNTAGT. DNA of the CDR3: TGTGCCAGCAGTGCCAACGTACAGGGGCGCAATCAGCCCCAGCATTTT. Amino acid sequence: CASSANVQGRNQPQHF.

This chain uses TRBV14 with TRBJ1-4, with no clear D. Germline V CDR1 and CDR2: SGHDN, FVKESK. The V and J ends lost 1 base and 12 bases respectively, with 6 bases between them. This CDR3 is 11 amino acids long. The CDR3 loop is CASSQARELFF. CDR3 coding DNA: TGTGCCAGCAGCCAAGCGAGGGAACTGTTTTTT.

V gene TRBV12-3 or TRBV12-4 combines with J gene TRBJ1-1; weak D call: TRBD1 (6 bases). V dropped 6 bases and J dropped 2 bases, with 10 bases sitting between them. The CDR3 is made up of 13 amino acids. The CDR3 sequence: CASRQQGNTEAFF. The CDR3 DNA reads TGTGCCAGCAGGCAACAGGGAAACACTGAAGCTTTCTTT.

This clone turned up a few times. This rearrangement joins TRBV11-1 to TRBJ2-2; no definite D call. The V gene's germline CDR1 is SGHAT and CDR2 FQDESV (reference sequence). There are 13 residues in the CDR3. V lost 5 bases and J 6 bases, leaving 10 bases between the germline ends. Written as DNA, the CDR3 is TGTGCCAGCAGCACTACAAGTTCCGGGGAGCTGTTTTTT. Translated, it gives CASSTTSSGELFF.

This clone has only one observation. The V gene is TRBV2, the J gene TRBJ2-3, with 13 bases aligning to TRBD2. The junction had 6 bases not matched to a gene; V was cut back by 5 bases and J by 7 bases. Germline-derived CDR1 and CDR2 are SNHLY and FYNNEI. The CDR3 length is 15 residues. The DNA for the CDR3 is TGTGCCAGCAGTCCGACTAGCGGGGGGTCAAATACGCAGTATTTT. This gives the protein CASSPTSGGSNTQYF. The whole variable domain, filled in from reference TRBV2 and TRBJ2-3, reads EPEVTQTPSHQVTQMGQEVILRCVPISNHLYFYWYRQILGQKVEFLVSFYNNEISEKSEIFDDQFSVERPDGSNFTLKIRSTKLEDSAMYFCASSPTSGGSNTQYFGPGTRLTVL.

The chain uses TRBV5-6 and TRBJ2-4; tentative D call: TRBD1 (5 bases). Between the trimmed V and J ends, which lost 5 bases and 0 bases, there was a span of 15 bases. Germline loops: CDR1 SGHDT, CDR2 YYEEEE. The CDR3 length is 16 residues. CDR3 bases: TGTGCCAGCAGTTTCCGACAGCTTCTAGCCAAAAACATTCAGTACTTC. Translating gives CASSFRQLLAKNIQYF.

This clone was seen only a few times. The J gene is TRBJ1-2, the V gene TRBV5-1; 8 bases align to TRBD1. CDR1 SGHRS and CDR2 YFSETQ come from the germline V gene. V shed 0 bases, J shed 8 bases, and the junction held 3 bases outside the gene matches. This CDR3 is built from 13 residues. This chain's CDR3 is CASSLGTGGGYTF. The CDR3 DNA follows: TGCGCCAGCAGCTTGGGTACAGGGGGAGGCTACACCTTC.

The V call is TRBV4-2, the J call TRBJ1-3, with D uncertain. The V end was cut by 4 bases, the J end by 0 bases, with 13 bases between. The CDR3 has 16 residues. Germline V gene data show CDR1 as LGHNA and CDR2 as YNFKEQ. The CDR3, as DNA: TGTGCCAGCAGCCTTAATCCGGGAGACTCTGGAAACACCATATATTTT. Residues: CASSLNPGDSGNTIYF.

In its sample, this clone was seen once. CDR3 DNA sequence: TGTGCCACCAGTGCCCCGGGACTAGCAGGCAATGAGCAGTTCTTC. Translation gives CATSAPGLAGNEQFF. The chain couples TRBV24-1 to TRBJ2-1; 9 nucleotides match TRBD2. V dropped 5 bases and J dropped 6; count of bases not matched to a gene: 7. This CDR3 contains 15 residues. Looked up from germline, CDR1 is KGHDR and CDR2 is SFDVKD.

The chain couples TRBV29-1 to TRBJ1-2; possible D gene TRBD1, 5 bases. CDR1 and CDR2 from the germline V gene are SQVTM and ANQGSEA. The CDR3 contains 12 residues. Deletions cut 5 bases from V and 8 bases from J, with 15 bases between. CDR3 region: CSVPDRRVGYTF. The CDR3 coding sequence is TGCAGCGTTCCCGACAGAAGGGTAGGCTACACCTTC.

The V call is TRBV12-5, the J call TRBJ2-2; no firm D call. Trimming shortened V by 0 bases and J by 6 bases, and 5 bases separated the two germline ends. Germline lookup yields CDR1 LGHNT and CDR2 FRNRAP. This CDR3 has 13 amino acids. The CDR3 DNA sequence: TGTGCTAGTGGTTTGGTGGAGCCCGGGGAGCTGTTTTTT. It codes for CASGLVEPGELFF.

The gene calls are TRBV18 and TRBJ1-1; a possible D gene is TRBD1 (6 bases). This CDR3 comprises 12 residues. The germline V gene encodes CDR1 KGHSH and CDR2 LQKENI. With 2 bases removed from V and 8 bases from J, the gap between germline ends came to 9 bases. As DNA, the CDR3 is TGTGCCAGCTCACCAGGGACACACGAAGCTTTCTTT. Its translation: CASSPGTHEAFF.

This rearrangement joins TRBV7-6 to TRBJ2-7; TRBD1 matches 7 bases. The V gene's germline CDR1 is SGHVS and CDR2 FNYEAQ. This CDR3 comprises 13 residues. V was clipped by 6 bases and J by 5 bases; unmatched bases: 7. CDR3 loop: CASSRQGSHEQYF. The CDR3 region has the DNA TGTGCCAGCAGTCGACAGGGTTCCCACGAGCAGTACTTC.